This T cell receptor (beta chain) was identified in a study of cytomegalovirus exposure and HLA in healthy donors. The CDR3 contains 15 residues. V trimming: 0 bases; J trimming: 7 bases; junction bases outside the gene matches: 7. CDR1 is LNHNV and CDR2 is YYDKDF in the germline V gene (reference sequence). Study results and limitations: According to the study, 160 or so TCR beta chains were cytomegalovirus-associated. One cluster of highly shared sequence variants probably arose as a sequencing artifact.

About this clone: Its specificity is unknown.

In the PCR, 60 Vbeta and 13 Jbeta primers were used. Method: immunoSEQ multiplex PCR; TCRdb's copy keeps in-frame clones and lacks some. The sample shows roughly 180,000 clones, more than 80% of them seen only once. The receptor comes from a woman in her late teens or twenties in good health and CMV-seronegative. The genes are TRBV15 and TRBJ1-1, with 8 bases identical to TRBD1. Sequences were obtained from PBMCs. CDR3 DNA sequence: TGTGCCACCAGCAGAGATCGACAGGGGTTTTATGAAGCTTTCTTT. Protein: CATSRDRQGFYEAFF.